This TCR beta chain was profiled in a study of cytomegalovirus exposure and HLA in healthy donors. Study findings and constraints: High specificity and sensitivity for cytomegalovirus status were reported for the classifier. An analysis done earlier found most TCR beta V segments productive about 90% or about 30% of the time. Sequencing likely caused a cluster of highly shared sequence variants.

Germline assignment: CDR1 KGHSH and CDR2 LQKENI. J was trimmed by 6 bases and V by 0 bases; bases with no gene match: 11. This CDR3 spans 16 amino acids. The study ran its PCR with 60 Vbeta and 13 Jbeta primers. Clones were read by immunoSEQ multiplex PCR, and TCRdb kept only the in-frame ones, dropping some. The sample has around 140,000 clones; nearly 10% are singletons. This clone has more than one count but fewer than ten. Its antigen is undetermined. The sample taken for sequencing was PBMCs. The gene calls are TRBV18 and TRBJ2-7; 7 bases line up with TRBD1. This sequence originates from a man aged 45-65 years in good health and CMV-seronegative. CDR3 protein: CASSPPSRGGSPEQYF. CDR3 in DNA: TGTGCCAGCTCACCACCGTCCAGAGGGGGCTCCCCCGAGCAGTACTTC.